The 30 T cell receptor beta chains reported below all come from one sample, sequenced in a study of CD8 T cells in ankylosing spondylitis. The antigens these receptors bind are not known. One entry per CDR3 protein, called by TCRdb with MiXCR from the 5' RACE reads. The data contain 500,000 or so distinct CDR3 sequences, approximately 5.3% of them singletons. Study-wide points: Ankylosing spondylitis blood seemed to carry a telltale TCR beta motif made of fewer than 10 highly homologous variants.

Sequencing was done on a sample of blood, either unsorted or a sorted T cell fraction (not recorded which). The receptor set was obtained from a male donor with ankylosing spondylitis.

This clonotype was observed many times. The V call is TRBV10-3, the J call TRBJ1-1; weak D call: TRBD1 (5 bases). The CDR3 totals 15 residues. The ends were cut back, 6 bases at V and 1 base at J, with 15 bases in the middle. From germline, CDR1 is ENHRY and CDR2 SYGVKD. The CDR3 DNA is TGTGCCATCAGCGTGGGGCAAACAAGGAACACTGAAGCTTTCTTT. Protein sequence: CAISVGQTRNTEAFF.

This clonotype was counted many times. The chain joins TRBV20-1 to TRBJ1-2; tentatively, D is TRBD1 (5 bases). The CDR3 has 15 amino acids. V dropped 6 bases and J dropped 4 bases, with 21 bases sitting between them. CDR1 is DFQATT, CDR2 SNEGSKA, per germline (reference sequence). CDR3 amino acids: CSAGGLWVGTYGYTF. For the CDR3, the DNA is TGCAGTGCCGGAGGTCTTTGGGTGGGGACCTATGGCTACACCTTC.

This clonotype was seen ten or more times. J is TRBJ2-1 and V is TRBV18; D is perhaps TRBD1 (6 bases). Trimming removed 6 bases from V and 0 bases from J, with 12 bases in between. CDR3 length: 15 residues. Germline CDR1 is KGHSH and CDR2 is LQKENI. This chain's CDR3 is CASSTGTTSYNEQFF. The CDR3 DNA sequence: TGTGCCAGCTCCACCGGGACAACCTCCTACAATGAGCAGTTCTTC.

This clonotype has at least ten counts. The chain recombines TRBV13 with TRBJ2-1; 12 bases agree with TRBD2. Germline V gene sequence: CDR1 PRHDT, CDR2 FYEKMQ (reference sequence). The CDR3 has 16 amino acids. J was trimmed by 8 bases and V by 5 bases; bases with no gene match: 10. CDR3 in amino acids: CASSARLAGVKDEQFF. The DNA for the CDR3 is TGTGCCAGCAGCGCCCGACTAGCGGGAGTTAAAGATGAGCAGTTCTTC.

This clonotype was detected ten times or more. The CDR3 loop reads CAISRTDTQYF. The CDR3 nucleotides are TGTGCCATCAGTCGAACGGATACGCAGTATTTT. The J gene is TRBJ2-3, the V gene TRBV10-3; D unclear. This CDR3 contains 11 residues. Deletions cut 5 bases from V and 6 bases from J, with 6 bases between. Germline-derived CDR1 and CDR2 are ENHRY and SYGVKD.

This clonotype appeared a few times. The chain links TRBV11-2 to TRBJ1-2; TRBD1 matches at 11 bases. CDR1 is SGHAT and CDR2 is FQNNGV in the germline V gene. The CDR3 consists of 17 residues. V lost 6 bases to trimming and J lost 2 bases; unmatched junction nucleotides: 11. The CDR3 here is CASRTGQGARLNYGYTF. CDR3 in DNA: TGTGCCAGCAGGACAGGACAGGGGGCACGGCTCAACTATGGCTACACCTTC.

This sequence joins TRBV7-3 and TRBJ1-3; D gene ambiguous. Germline lookup yields CDR1 SGHTA and CDR2 FQGTGA. The CDR3 length is 15 residues. Trimming removed 5 bases at V and 2 bases at J, with 13 bases between. DNA of the CDR3: TGTGCCAGCAGCCCACGGGCGGGGACTGGAAACACCATATATTTT. Amino acid sequence: CASSPRAGTGNTIYF.

This clonotype was counted many times. The V gene is TRBV5-1, the J gene TRBJ2-6; D is perhaps TRBD1 or TRBD2 (5 bases each). This CDR3 contains 13 residues. Germline CDR1 reads SGHRS; CDR2 reads YFSETQ. Trimming stripped 7 bases from V and 1 base from J, with 6 bases between. The chain's CDR3 is CASGGSGANVLTF. Here the CDR3 DNA reads TGCGCCAGCGGGGGTTCTGGGGCCAACGTCCTGACTTTC. The complete variable domain, with remaining parts taken from reference TRBV5-1 and TRBJ2-6, reads KAGVTQTPRYLIKTRGQQVTLSCSPISGHRSVSWYQQTPGQGLQFLFEYFSETQRNKGNFPGRFSGRQFSNSRSEMNVSTLELGDSALYLCASGGSGANVLTFGAGSRLTVL.

This clonotype was seen at least ten times. This sequence joins TRBV15 and TRBJ1-1; perhaps TRBD1 as D (5 bases). The germline CDR1 and CDR2 sequences are LNHNV and YYDKDF (reference sequence). Between the trimmed V and J ends, which lost 2 bases and 1 base, there was a span of 11 bases. The CDR3 spans 15 residues. For the CDR3, the DNA is TGTGCCACCAGCAGATCGGGACGGCCGAACACTGAAGCTTTCTTT. This sequence encodes CATSRSGRPNTEAFF.

This clonotype was seen repeatedly, ten times or more. This chain links TRBV20-1 with TRBJ2-3, with D perhaps TRBD1 (6 bases). This CDR3 comprises 14 residues. The V end lost 6 bases, the J end lost 6 bases, and 19 bases lay between the germline ends. Germline assignment: CDR1 DFQATT and CDR2 SNEGSKA (reference sequence). In nucleotides, the CDR3 is TGCAGTGCCACACAGACAGGCCCCTGGGATACGCAGTATTTT. Encoded protein: CSATQTGPWDTQYF.

This clonotype was counted many times. V is TRBV10-3 and J is TRBJ2-3; D not certain. Germline V gene sequence: CDR1 ENHRY, CDR2 SYGVKD. Deletions cut 8 bases from V and 1 base from J, with 13 bases between. The CDR3 is made up of 14 amino acids. The CDR3 region has the DNA TGTGCCATCGGTACGGGTACTGGCACAGATACGCAGTATTTT. This codes for CAIGTGTGTDTQYF.

This clonotype has at least ten counts. The gene calls are TRBV20-1 and TRBJ2-1; unclear D gene. Trimming shortened V by 5 bases and J by 4 bases, and 15 bases separated the two germline ends. The CDR3 consists of 14 residues. CDR1 is DFQATT and CDR2 is SNEGSKA in the germline V gene (reference sequence). The CDR3 loop is CSAPLGGFYNEQFF. CDR3 sequence (DNA): TGCAGTGCTCCCCTGGGCGGTTTTTACAATGAGCAGTTCTTC.

This clonotype was recorded at least ten times. The chain uses TRBV15 and TRBJ2-2; TRBD1 matches at 7 bases. V was clipped by 1 base and J by 0 bases; unmatched bases: 2. This CDR3 has 16 residues. Germline V gene data show CDR1 as LNHNV and CDR2 as YYDKDF (reference sequence). CDR3 region: CATSRGDSTNTGELFF. In DNA form, the CDR3 reads TGTGCCACCAGCAGAGGGGACAGCACGAACACCGGGGAGCTGTTTTTT.

This clonotype was picked up many times. In nucleotides, the CDR3 is TGTGCCAGCAGGGGAGGACAGGGGACGCTCTATGGCTACACCTTC. Translated, it gives CASRGGQGTLYGYTF. The chain recombines TRBV6-1 with TRBJ1-2, with 9 bases that match TRBD1. This CDR3 has 15 amino acids. Per the germline V gene, CDR1 is MNHNS and CDR2 is SASEGT. V lost 6 bases, J lost 4 bases, and 9 bases stayed unmatched.

V usage is TRBV4-3 and J usage is TRBJ2-7; maybe TRBD1 (5 bases). CDR3 length: 16 amino acids. The V end lost 0 bases, the J end lost 3 bases, and 15 bases lay between the germline ends. Germline CDR1 LGHNA, CDR2 YSLEER. The CDR3 coding sequence is TGCGCCAGCAGCCAAGAGCACTTCCAAGGGGTCTACGAGCAGTACTTC. This translates into CASSQEHFQGVYEQYF.

The genes are TRBV28 and TRBJ2-4; D not resolved. V was cut by 7 bases and J by 3 bases, with 16 bases left in between. The length of the CDR3 is 15 residues. CDR1 is MDHEN, CDR2 SYDVKM, per germline. The CDR3 here is CASIWAGWGKNIQYF. As DNA, the CDR3 is TGTGCCAGCATCTGGGCAGGTTGGGGCAAAAACATTCAGTACTTC.

This clonotype was seen at least ten times. The rearrangement links TRBV12-3 or TRBV12-4 to TRBJ1-1, with 7 bases lining up with TRBD1. Trimming at V came to 3 bases and at J to 2 bases, leaving 6 bases not matched to a gene. CDR3 length equals 15 residues. The CDR3 DNA follows: TGTGCCAGCAGTTTGGGGGACAGCCTAAACACTGAAGCTTTCTTT. This gives the protein CASSLGDSLNTEAFF.

Concerning this clonotype itself: One end of the junction varies from germline; a read error may be responsible. The chain uses TRBV12-3 or TRBV12-4 and TRBJ1-5; tentatively, D is TRBD1 (6 bases). This CDR3 has 13 amino acids. DNA of the CDR3: TGTGCCAGCAGTTTCGGGGGCGCTCAGCCCCAGCAATTT. As protein: CASSFGGAQPQQF.

This clonotype was observed a handful of times. This chain connects TRBV6-6 to TRBJ1-2, with a tentative D call TRBD1 (5 bases). Trimming shortened V by 7 bases and J by 7 bases, and 16 bases separated the two germline ends. CDR1 MNHNY and CDR2 SVGAGI come from the germline V gene (reference sequence). This CDR3 spans 13 amino acids. CDR3 loop: CASTSGVGVGYTF. The CDR3 region has the DNA TGTGCCAGCACCTCGGGGGTGGGGGTTGGCTACACCTTC.

The J gene is TRBJ2-3, the V gene TRBV4-3; D is undetermined. This CDR3 is built from 14 residues. Deletions cut 2 bases from V and 6 bases from J, with 12 bases between. The germline CDR1 and CDR2 sequences are LGHNA and YSLEER. This chain's CDR3 is CASSQRPTPDTQYF. In DNA, the CDR3 is TGCGCCAGCAGCCAAAGGCCGACCCCGGATACGCAGTATTTT.

This clonotype was detected many times. V usage is TRBV7-3 and J usage is TRBJ1-3; TRBD1 matches at 8 bases. The germline gives CDR1 SGHTA, CDR2 FQGTGA. The CDR3 runs 15 residues. The V segment lost 5 bases and the J segment 4 bases; nucleotides outside the gene matches: 7. This CDR3 is CASSTQGASGNTIYF. CDR3 in DNA: TGTGCCAGCAGCACCCAGGGGGCGTCCGGAAACACCATATATTTT.

This clonotype was picked up many times. The chain carries TRBV6-1 and TRBJ2-5; TRBD2 agrees at 13 bases. The CDR3 sequence is 16 residues long. CDR1 MNHNS and CDR2 SASEGT come from the germline V gene. J gave up 2 bases and V 5 bases, and 5 bases lay outside the gene matches. Here the CDR3 reads CASSLWTSGGQETQYF. The CDR3 nucleotides read TGTGCCAGCAGTCTATGGACTAGCGGGGGACAAGAGACCCAGTACTTC.

The table lists this clonotype with many counts. V and J are TRBV12-3 or TRBV12-4 and TRBJ1-4, with 11 bases that match TRBD1. V trimming: 5 bases; J trimming: 7 bases; junction bases outside the gene matches: 6. The CDR3 is 15 residues long. This CDR3 reads CASSPGTGGAEKLFF. As DNA, the CDR3 is TGTGCCAGCAGTCCCGGGACAGGGGGTGCTGAAAAACTGTTTTTT.

This clonotype was seen many times. This chain links TRBV7-2 with TRBJ2-7, with TRBD2 identical over 9 bases. From germline, CDR1 is SGHTA and CDR2 FQGNSA. Unmatched junction bases numbered 3, after V lost 2 bases and J lost 4 bases. CDR3 size: 14 residues. CDR3: CASSLNSGGYEQYF. CDR3 sequence (DNA): TGTGCCAGCAGCTTAAATAGCGGGGGTTACGAGCAGTACTTC.

The V and J genes are TRBV25-1 and TRBJ1-1; tentative D call: TRBD1 (5 bases). The CDR3 length is 14 residues. Germline V gene lookup returns CDR1 MGHDK and CDR2 SYGVNS. The V gene lost 8 bases and the J gene lost 0 bases, with 13 bases spanning the gap. CDR3 nucleotides: TGTGCCAGCGGGGTAGCGGGGGTGAACACTGAAGCTTTCTTT. Its protein product is CASGVAGVNTEAFF.

This clonotype was seen ten or more times. The CDR3 coding sequence is TGTGCCAGCACCCTACAGGACCGATCCTACGAGCAGTACTTC. Translating gives CASTLQDRSYEQYF. The rearrangement joins TRBV12-3 or TRBV12-4 to TRBJ2-7; D is perhaps TRBD1 (5 bases). The CDR3 extends over 14 amino acids. The ends were cut back, 7 bases at V and 1 base at J, with 14 bases in the middle.

This clonotype was observed many times. This chain connects TRBV29-1 to TRBJ2-3; 8 positions agree with TRBD1. The CDR3 loop spans 14 amino acids. From germline, CDR1 is SQVTM and CDR2 ANQGSEA. V dropped 8 bases and J dropped 0; count of bases not matched to a gene: 7. The CDR3 DNA reads TGCAGCTACACAGGGGGAAGTAGCACAGATACGCAGTATTTT. It encodes CSYTGGSSTDTQYF.

This clonotype was observed many times. The rearrangement joins TRBV28 to TRBJ2-7; weak D call: TRBD1 (5 bases). This CDR3 contains 15 residues. Germline V lookup: CDR1 MDHEN, CDR2 SYDVKM. The V and J ends lost 2 bases and 6 bases respectively, with 17 bases between them. The CDR3 loop reads CASSLSRRAMSEQYF. The CDR3 coding sequence is TGTGCCAGCAGTTTAAGTCGCAGGGCGATGAGCGAGCAGTACTTC.

This clonotype was counted many times. The chain employs TRBV7-2 and TRBJ1-5, with TRBD1 matching 9 bases. Germline V CDR1 and CDR2: SGHTA, FQGNSA. J lost 2 bases, V lost 5 bases, and 10 bases had no gene match. The CDR3 is 17 residues long. CDR3 amino acids: CASSPGTGRRGNQPQHF. The CDR3 DNA reads as TGTGCCAGCAGCCCCGGGACAGGGAGAAGGGGCAATCAGCCCCAGCATTTT.

In this sample, this clonotype turned up once. The chain carries TRBV20-1 and TRBJ1-1; 8 nucleotides align to TRBD1. CDR1 DFQATT and CDR2 SNEGSKA come from the germline V gene (reference sequence). This CDR3 spans 14 amino acids. J gave up 5 bases and V 4 bases, and 9 bases lay outside the gene matches. CDR3 sequence reads: CSAIQGADGTEAFF. CDR3 DNA sequence: TGCAGTGCTATTCAGGGGGCGGATGGGACTGAAGCTTTCTTT.